This TCR beta chain was observed in a study of cytomegalovirus exposure and HLA in healthy donors. Only a few counts were recorded for this clone. Its antigen remains unidentified. Separate from the approximately 700-subject first cohort was the approximately 110-subject validation cohort, to which the donors belonged. Findings and limits, study-wide: Altogether, some 170 TCR beta chains were recorded as cytomegalovirus-associated. The classifier was said to identify cytomegalovirus status with high specificity and sensitivity. Confirmation was obtained in vitro that three CMV-associated chains are specific for CMV antigens.

The table came from immunoSEQ multiplex PCR; TCRdb's copy has only in-frame clones and leaves some out. The sample records more than 80,000 clones, approximately 90% being singletons. With 3 bases clipped from V and 6 bases from J, the junction kept 7 bases outside the gene matches. The CDR3 is made up of 14 amino acids. Germline V CDR1 and CDR2: SGDLS, YYNGEE. V gene TRBV9 combines with J gene TRBJ2-7; 9 bases are shared with TRBD2. The TCR originated in a young woman in good health and CMV-seropositive. Material for sequencing was PBMCs. Here the CDR3 reads CASSGGLARPEQYF. The CDR3 DNA is TGTGCCAGCAGCGGGGGACTAGCTCGGCCCGAGCAGTACTTC.